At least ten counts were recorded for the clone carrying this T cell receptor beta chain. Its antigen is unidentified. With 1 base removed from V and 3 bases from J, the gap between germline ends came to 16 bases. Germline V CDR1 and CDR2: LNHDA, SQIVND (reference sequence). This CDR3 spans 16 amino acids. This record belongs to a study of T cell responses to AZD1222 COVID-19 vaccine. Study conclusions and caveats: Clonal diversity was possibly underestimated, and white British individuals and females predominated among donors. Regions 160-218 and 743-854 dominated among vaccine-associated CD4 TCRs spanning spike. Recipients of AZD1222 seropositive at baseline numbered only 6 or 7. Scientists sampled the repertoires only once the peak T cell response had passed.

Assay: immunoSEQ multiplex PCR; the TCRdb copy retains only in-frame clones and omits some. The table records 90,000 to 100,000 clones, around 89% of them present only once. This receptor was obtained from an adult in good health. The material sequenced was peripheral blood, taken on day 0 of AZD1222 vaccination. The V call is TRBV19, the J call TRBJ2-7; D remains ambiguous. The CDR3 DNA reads TGTGCCAGTAGTATAGCAACTGCCGAGCGAGGCTACGAGCAGTACTTC. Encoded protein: CASSIATAERGYEQYF.